These T cell receptor beta chains were read from a single sample in a study of vaccination effects on CD4 cells after COVID-19. Antigens of these TCRs are unknown. Here immunoSEQ multiplex PCR was the method, and the copy in TCRdb shows in-frame clones only, minus some. The data show 24,000 or so clones, 65% to 85% seen once. The source was CD4+ T cells from PBMCs cultured with HCoV-NL63 spike peptides, collected before COVID-19 vaccination. These receptors were obtained from a human donor who had a prior SARS-CoV-2 infection. The CDR3 runs from the conserved cysteine through the conserved F or W. A clone size is listed for some rows: how often the clone was seen (once, few, many), or a class if it is expanded.

- | TRBJ2-6 | TRBV4-2 | CASSPPGPQLTGANVLTF
once | TRBJ1-2 | TRBV19 | CASSIGEGSGYTF
- | TRBJ1-4 | TRBV10-3 | CAIRPGQGSATNEKLFF
- | TRBJ2-3 | TRBV30 | CAWRLAGGSDTQYF
- | TRBJ2-3 | TRBV10-3 | CAIKGDGTDTQYF
few | TRBJ1-2 | TRBV7-9 | CASSDRTNYGYTF
- | TRBJ2-5 | TRBV10-3 | CATRGGTRETQYF
- | TRBJ2-1 | TRBV28 | CASSAPGTAGFNEQFF
- | TRBJ1-6 | TRBV20-1 | CSASGQLTSSYNSPLHF
- | TRBJ2-2 | TRBV18 | CASSPQGSGELFF
- | TRBJ2-7 | TRBV6-5 | CASSSSGVAYEQYF
once | TRBJ2-7 | TRBV30 | CAWGGHWDAYEQYF
- | TRBJ2-2 | TRBV7-9 | CASSFSSGTENTGELFF
- | TRBJ1-1 | TRBV5-4 | CASSPWAERSFEAFF
- | TRBJ1-1 | TRBV3-1/TRBV3-2 | CASSQTYTEAFF
few | TRBJ1-6 | TRBV18 | CASSPASNSPLHF
once | TRBJ2-3 | TRBV5-1 | CASSIGTSGGDTQYF
- | TRBJ1-2 | TRBV7-9 | CASSLPGRGGYTF